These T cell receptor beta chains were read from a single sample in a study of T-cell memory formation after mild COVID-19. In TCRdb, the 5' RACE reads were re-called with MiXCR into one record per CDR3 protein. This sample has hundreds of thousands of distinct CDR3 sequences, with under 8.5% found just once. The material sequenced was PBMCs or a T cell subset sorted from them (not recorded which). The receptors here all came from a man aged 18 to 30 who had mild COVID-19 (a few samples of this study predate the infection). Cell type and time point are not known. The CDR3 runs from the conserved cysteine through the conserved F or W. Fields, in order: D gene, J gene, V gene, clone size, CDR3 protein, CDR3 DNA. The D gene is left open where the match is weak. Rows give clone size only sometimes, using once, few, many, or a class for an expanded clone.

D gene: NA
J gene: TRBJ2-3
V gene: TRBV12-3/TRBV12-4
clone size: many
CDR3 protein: CASSSSAGEADTQYF
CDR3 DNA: NA

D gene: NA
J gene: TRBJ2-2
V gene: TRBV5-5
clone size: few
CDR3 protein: CASTLQHPGTGELFF
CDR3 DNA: TGTGCCAGCACCCTACAGCACCCCGGCACCGGGGAGCTGTTTTTT

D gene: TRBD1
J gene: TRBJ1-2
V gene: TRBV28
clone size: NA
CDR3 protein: CASSPDRGRGYTF
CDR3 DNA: TGTGCCAGCAGTCCGGACAGGGGACGTGGCTACACCTTC

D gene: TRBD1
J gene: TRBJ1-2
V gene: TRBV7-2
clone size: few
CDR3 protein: CASSLVGTVPSGNYGYTF
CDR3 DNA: TGTGCCAGCAGCTTAGTTGGGACAGTTCCATCCGGGAACTATGGCTACACCTTC

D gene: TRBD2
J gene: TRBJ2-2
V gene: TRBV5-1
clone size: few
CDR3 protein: CASSPGLAGSGELFF
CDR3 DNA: TGCGCCAGCAGCCCTGGACTAGCTGGGTCCGGGGAGCTGTTTTTT

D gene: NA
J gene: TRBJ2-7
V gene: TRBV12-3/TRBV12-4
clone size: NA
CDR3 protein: CASSPTSGGGYF
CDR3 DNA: TGTGCCAGCAGTCCGACCTCCGGGGGTGGGTACTTC

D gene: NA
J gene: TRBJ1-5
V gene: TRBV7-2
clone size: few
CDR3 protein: CASSANGAVTNQPQHF
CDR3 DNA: TGTGCCAGCAGCGCGAATGGGGCGGTGACCAATCAGCCCCAGCATTTT

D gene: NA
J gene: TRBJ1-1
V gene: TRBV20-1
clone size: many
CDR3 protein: CSARDLMRAEAFF
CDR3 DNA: TGCAGTGCTAGAGATCTGATGAGGGCTGAAGCTTTCTTT

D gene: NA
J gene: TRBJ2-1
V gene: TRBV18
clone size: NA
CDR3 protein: CASSPIGAQSEQFF
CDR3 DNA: TGTGCCAGCTCACCGATCGGGGCCCAGTCCGAGCAGTTCTTC

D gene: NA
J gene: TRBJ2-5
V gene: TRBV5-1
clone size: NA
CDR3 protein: CASSSRGIQETQYF
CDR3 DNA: TGCGCCAGCAGTTCCCGGGGTATCCAAGAGACCCAGTACTTC

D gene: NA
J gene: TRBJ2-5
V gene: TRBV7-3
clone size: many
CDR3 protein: CASSPGAQETQYF
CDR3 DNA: TGTGCCAGCAGTCCGGGGGCCCAAGAGACCCAGTACTTC

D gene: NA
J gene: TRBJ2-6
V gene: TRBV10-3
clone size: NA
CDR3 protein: CAISVQAAGANVLTF
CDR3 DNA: TGTGCCATCAGTGTACAGGCCGCTGGGGCCAACGTCCTGACTTTC

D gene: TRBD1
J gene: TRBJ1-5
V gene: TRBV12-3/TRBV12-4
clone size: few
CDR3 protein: CASSGGDRGSINQPQHF
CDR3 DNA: TGTGCCAGCAGTGGCGGGGACAGGGGCTCAATCAATCAGCCCCAGCATTTT

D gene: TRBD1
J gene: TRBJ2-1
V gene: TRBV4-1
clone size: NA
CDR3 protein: CASRNEGGELFYEQFF
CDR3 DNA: TGCGCCAGCAGGAACGAAGGGGGCGAATTGTTCTATGAGCAGTTCTTC

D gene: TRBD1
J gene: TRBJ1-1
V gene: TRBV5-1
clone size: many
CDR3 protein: CASSRGQTESSGAEAFF
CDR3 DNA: TGCGCCAGCAGCCGGGGACAGACAGAGAGTTCCGGTGCTGAAGCTTTCTTT

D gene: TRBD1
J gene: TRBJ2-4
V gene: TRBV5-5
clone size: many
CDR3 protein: CASSFRTGLAKNIQYF
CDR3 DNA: TGTGCCAGCAGCTTCAGGACAGGACTAGCCAAAAACATTCAGTACTTC

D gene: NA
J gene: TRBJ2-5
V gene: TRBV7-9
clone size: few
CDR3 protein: CASSPGLRMEQETQYF
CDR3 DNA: TGTGCCAGCAGCCCGGGACTCAGGATGGAGCAAGAGACCCAGTACTTC

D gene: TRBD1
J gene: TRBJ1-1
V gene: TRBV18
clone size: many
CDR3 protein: CASSPPTGTNGAFF
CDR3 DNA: TGTGCCAGCTCACCACCGACAGGGACTAACGGGGCTTTCTTT

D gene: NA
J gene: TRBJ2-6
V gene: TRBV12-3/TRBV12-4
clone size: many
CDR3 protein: CASSFRRRLNLNSGANVLTF
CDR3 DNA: TGTGCCAGCAGTTTTCGGCGTCGGTTGAATTTAAACTCTGGGGCCAACGTCCTGACTTTC

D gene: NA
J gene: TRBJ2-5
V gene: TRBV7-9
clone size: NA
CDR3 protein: CASSPPVETQYF
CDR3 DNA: TGTGCCAGCAGCCCCCCTGTAGAGACCCAGTACTTC

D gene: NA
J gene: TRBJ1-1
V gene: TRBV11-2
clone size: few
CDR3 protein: CASREQGFTEAFF
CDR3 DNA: TGTGCCAGCAGAGAACAGGGCTTCACTGAAGCTTTCTTT

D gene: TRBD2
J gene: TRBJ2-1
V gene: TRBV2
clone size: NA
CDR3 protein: CASSATSGSWNEQFF
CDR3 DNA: TGTGCCAGCAGTGCGACTAGCGGGAGTTGGAATGAGCAGTTCTTC

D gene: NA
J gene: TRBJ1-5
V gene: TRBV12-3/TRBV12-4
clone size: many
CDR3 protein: CASSLLYSNQPQHF
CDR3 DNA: TGTGCCAGCAGTTTATTGTATAGCAATCAGCCCCAGCATTTT

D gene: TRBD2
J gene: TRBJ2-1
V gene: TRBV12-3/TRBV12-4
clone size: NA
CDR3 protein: CASRFQRGLEGEQFF
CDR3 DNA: TGTGCCAGCAGGTTTCAGCGGGGCTTGGAGGGCGAGCAGTTCTTC

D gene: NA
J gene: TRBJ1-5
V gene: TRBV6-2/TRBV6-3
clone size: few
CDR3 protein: CASSYSWGDQPQHF
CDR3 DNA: TGTGCCAGCAGTTACTCGTGGGGAGATCAGCCCCAGCATTTT

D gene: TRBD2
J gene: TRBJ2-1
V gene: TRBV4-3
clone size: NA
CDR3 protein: CASSQLSTSGGMNEQFF
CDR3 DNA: TGCGCCAGCAGCCAGTTATCGACTAGCGGGGGTATGAATGAGCAGTTCTTC

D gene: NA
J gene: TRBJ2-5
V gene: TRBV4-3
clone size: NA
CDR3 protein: CASSQEPTGTQETQYF
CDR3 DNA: TGCGCCAGCAGCCAAGAGCCGACCGGGACCCAAGAGACCCAGTACTTC

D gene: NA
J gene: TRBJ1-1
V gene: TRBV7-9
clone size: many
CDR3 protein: CASSLAGGGEAFF
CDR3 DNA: TGTGCCAGCAGCTTAGCGGGCGGGGGTGAAGCTTTCTTT

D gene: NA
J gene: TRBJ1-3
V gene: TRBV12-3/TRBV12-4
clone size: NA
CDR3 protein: CASSLARGNTIYF
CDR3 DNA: TGTGCCAGCAGTTTAGCGCGCGGAAACACCATATATTTT

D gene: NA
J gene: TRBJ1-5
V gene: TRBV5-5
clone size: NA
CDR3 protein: CASSLALTQPQHF
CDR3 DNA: TGTGCCAGCAGCTTGGCGTTAACCCAGCCCCAGCATTTT

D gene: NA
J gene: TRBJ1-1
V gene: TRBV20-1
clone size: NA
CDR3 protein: CSARGGVEAFF
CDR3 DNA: TGCAGTGCTCGGGGGGGGGTGGAAGCTTTCTTT

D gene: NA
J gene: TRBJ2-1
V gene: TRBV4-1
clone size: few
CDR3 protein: CASSLREGTDFSYNEQFF
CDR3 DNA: TGCGCCAGCAGCCTGAGAGAGGGGACGGACTTCTCCTACAATGAGCAGTTCTTC

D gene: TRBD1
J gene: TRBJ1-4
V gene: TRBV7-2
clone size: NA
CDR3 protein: CASSLRGLGTGLGKLFF
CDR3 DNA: TGTGCCAGCAGCTTGCGGGGATTAGGGACAGGGCTTGGAAAACTGTTTTTT

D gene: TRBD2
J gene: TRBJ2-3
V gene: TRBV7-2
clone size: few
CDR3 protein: CASSLPVGGGRGTDTQYF
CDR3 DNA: TGTGCCAGCAGCCTCCCCGTGGGCGGGGGGCGCGGCACAGATACGCAGTATTTT

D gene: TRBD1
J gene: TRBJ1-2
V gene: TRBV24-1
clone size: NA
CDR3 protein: CATSDSAAGQGIYGYTF
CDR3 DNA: TGTGCCACCAGTGATTCCGCCGCGGGACAGGGTATCTATGGCTACACCTTC

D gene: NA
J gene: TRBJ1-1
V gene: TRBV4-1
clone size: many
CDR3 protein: CASSQDPGGNREAFF
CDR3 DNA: TGCGCCAGCAGCCAAGACCCAGGAGGGAACAGGGAAGCTTTCTTT

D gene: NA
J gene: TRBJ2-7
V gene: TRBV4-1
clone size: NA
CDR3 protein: CASSQDSSHGEQYF
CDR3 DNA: TGCGCCAGCAGCCAAGATAGCAGTCACGGCGAGCAGTACTTC

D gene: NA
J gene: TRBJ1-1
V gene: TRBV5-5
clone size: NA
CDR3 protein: CASSWAAGVNTEAFF
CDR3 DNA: TGTGCCAGCAGCTGGGCGGCCGGGGTAAACACTGAAGCTTTCTTT

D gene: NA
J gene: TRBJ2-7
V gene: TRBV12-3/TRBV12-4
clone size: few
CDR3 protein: CASSLLSYEQYF
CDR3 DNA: TGTGCCAGCAGTCTTCTCTCCTACGAGCAGTACTTC

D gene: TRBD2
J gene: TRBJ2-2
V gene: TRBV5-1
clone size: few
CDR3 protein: CASSLGLAVAGELFF
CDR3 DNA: TGCGCCAGCAGCCTGGGACTAGCGGTCGCCGGGGAGCTGTTTTTT

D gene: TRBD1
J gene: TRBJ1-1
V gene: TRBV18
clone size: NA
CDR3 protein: CASSSQTGTETEAFF
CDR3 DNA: TGTGCCAGCTCATCTCAAACCGGGACAGAGACTGAAGCTTTCTTT

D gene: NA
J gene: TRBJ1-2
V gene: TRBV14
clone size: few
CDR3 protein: CASSQHSNYGYTF
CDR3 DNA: TGTGCCAGCAGCCAACACAGCAATTATGGCTACACCTTC

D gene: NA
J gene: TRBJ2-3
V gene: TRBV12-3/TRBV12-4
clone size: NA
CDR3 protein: CASSLSDGGTDTQYF
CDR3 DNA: TGTGCCAGCAGTTTATCTGACGGGGGCACAGATACGCAGTATTTT

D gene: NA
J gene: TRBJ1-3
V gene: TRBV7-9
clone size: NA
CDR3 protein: CASSLQATASGNTIYF
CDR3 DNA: TGTGCCAGCAGTCTGCAGGCGACAGCCTCTGGAAACACCATATATTTT

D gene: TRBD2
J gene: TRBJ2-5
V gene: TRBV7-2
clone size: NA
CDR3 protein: CASSQGVAGWIKTQYF
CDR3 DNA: TGTGCCAGCAGCCAAGGGGTAGCGGGGTGGATAAAGACCCAGTACTTC

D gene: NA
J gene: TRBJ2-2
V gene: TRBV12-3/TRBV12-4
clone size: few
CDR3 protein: CASSLGSRELFF
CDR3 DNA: TGTGCCAGCAGTTTAGGCAGCAGGGAGCTGTTTTTT